The 30 T cell receptor beta chains below all came from one sample that was sequenced in a study of T cells in localized non-small cell lung cancer. The table came from immunoSEQ multiplex PCR; TCRdb's copy has only in-frame clones and leaves some out. Of 15,000 to 25,000 clones listed, about 80% are singletons. Source: peripheral blood, taken before any cancer treatment. These receptors originate from a man between 35 and 75 years old with stage I lung adenocarcinoma.

The chain combines TRBV2 with TRBJ1-1, with 7 positions matching TRBD1. Per the germline V gene, CDR1 is SNHLY and CDR2 is FYNNEI. V was clipped by 9 bases and J by 4 bases; unmatched bases: 8. The CDR3 spans 13 residues. CDR3 region: CARQGMGSTEAFF. The DNA for the CDR3 is TGTGCCAGACAGGGGATGGGGAGCACTGAAGCTTTCTTT.

CDR3 coding DNA: TGTGCCAGCAGCCCGAGGGGACAGGGGTCCCAAGAGACCCAGTACTTC. Its translation is CASSPRGQGSQETQYF. The chain employs TRBV7-9 and TRBJ2-5; 10 nucleotides line up with TRBD1. The CDR3 extends over 16 amino acids. Looked up from germline, CDR1 is SEHNR and CDR2 is FQNEAQ (reference sequence). The V segment lost 5 bases and the J segment 1 base; nucleotides outside the gene matches: 7.

The genes are TRBV5-1 and TRBJ2-2, with 8 bases identical to TRBD1. Per the germline V gene, CDR1 is SGHRS and CDR2 is YFSETQ. CDR3 length equals 15 residues. V was pared by 3 bases and J by 1 base, with 2 bases of the junction left unmatched. The CDR3 region is CASSYGTGNTGELFF. The DNA of the CDR3 is TGCGCCAGCAGCTATGGGACAGGGAACACCGGGGAGCTGTTTTTT. The full variable domain, in which reference TRBV5-1 and TRBJ2-2 provide the parts outside the CDR3, is KAGVTQTPRYLIKTRGQQVTLSCSPISGHRSVSWYQQTPGQGLQFLFEYFSETQRNKGNFPGRFSGRQFSNSRSEMNVSTLELGDSALYLCASSYGTGNTGELFFGEGSRLTVL.

V usage is TRBV7-8 and J usage is TRBJ1-2; D is unresolved. Germline V gives CDR1 SGHVS, CDR2 FQNEAQ. V was pared by 1 base and J by 0 bases, with 9 bases between. This CDR3 is built from 15 residues. CDR3 in amino acids: CASSLEGGTNYGYTF. For the CDR3, the DNA is TGTGCCAGCAGCTTAGAGGGCGGTACTAACTATGGCTACACCTTC.

This sequence joins TRBV10-3 and TRBJ1-2; TRBD1 might be the D (5 bases). The V end was cut by 0 bases, the J end by 4 bases, with 9 bases between. CDR3 size: 14 residues. Germline loops: CDR1 ENHRY, CDR2 SYGVKD. CDR3 residues: CAISESGTVYGYTF. CDR3 DNA sequence: TGTGCCATCAGTGAGTCTGGGACGGTCTATGGCTACACCTTC.

Remarks on this clone: At one end the junction does not follow the germline gene, possibly because of a read error. V is TRBV4-2 and J is TRBJ2-7; 10 bases are shared with TRBD2. The CDR3 sequence is 16 residues long. In germline, CDR1 is LGHNA, CDR2 YNFKEQ. The CDR3 nucleotides are TGTGTCAGCAGCCTCATACCGGGACTAGCGACGGACGAGCAGTACTTC. This encodes CVSSLIPGLATDEQYF.

This chain connects TRBV6-1 to TRBJ2-7; D is uncertain. V gave up 5 bases and J gave up 5 bases, with 10 bases separating them. Germline assignment: CDR1 MNHNS and CDR2 SASEGT. The CDR3 has 12 residues. The chain's CDR3 is CASSRPYHEQYF. The CDR3 bases are TGTGCCAGCAGTCGTCCCTACCACGAGCAGTACTTC.

The chain uses TRBV28 and TRBJ2-5; no clear D gene. The J call may be wrong; the DNA end is better matched by TRBJ2-7. The CDR3 has 15 residues. Germline V gene lookup returns CDR1 MDHEN and CDR2 SYDVKM. CDR3 DNA: TGTGCCAGCAACTGGGGAAAAGGCGAGTCCTACGAGCAGTACTTC. Protein product: CASNWGKGESYEQYF.

CDR3 in amino acids: CAGTGFSYNEQFF. CDR3 nucleotide sequence: TGTGCCGGGACCGGGTTTTCCTACAATGAGCAGTTCTTC. This sequence joins TRBV19 and TRBJ2-1; possibly TRBD1 or TRBD2 for D (5 bases each). Per the germline V gene, CDR1 is LNHDA and CDR2 is SQIVND (reference sequence). CDR3 length: 13 residues. Trimming took off 11 bases at V and 1 base at J, with 12 bases between the two ends.

The chain uses TRBV6-1 and TRBJ2-1, with 8 bases that match TRBD2. The CDR3 is 14 residues long. CDR1 is MNHNS and CDR2 is SASEGT in the germline V gene. V trimming: 1 base; J trimming: 6 bases; junction bases outside the gene matches: 2. CDR3 DNA sequence: TGTGCCAGCAGTGAAGGGACTAGCTCCAATGAGCAGTTCTTC. This gives the protein CASSEGTSSNEQFF.

The V gene is TRBV28, the J gene TRBJ2-7; 9 bases agree with TRBD1. The CDR3 has 19 amino acids. Germline-derived CDR1 and CDR2 are MDHEN and SYDVKM. V was clipped by 3 bases and J by 0 bases; unmatched bases: 15. The CDR3, as DNA: TGTGCCAGCAGTTTGAAGGGAGGACAGGGGATCTTAGGCTCCTACGAGCAGTACTTC. Protein: CASSLKGGQGILGSYEQYF.

The rearrangement joins TRBV9 to TRBJ2-5; D may be TRBD1 (6 bases). This CDR3 contains 13 residues. Germline V gene lookup returns CDR1 SGDLS and CDR2 YYNGEE. The V gene lost 2 bases and the J gene lost 3 bases, with 8 bases spanning the gap. The CDR3 bases are TGTGCCAGCAGCGTTGGACAGAAAGAGACCCAGTACTTC. This codes for CASSVGQKETQYF. Together with reference TRBV9 and TRBJ2-5, the CDR3 gives the full variable domain: DSGVTQTPKHLITATGQRVTLRCSPRSGDLSVYWYQQSLDQGLQFLIQYYNGEERAKGNILERFSAQQFPDLHSELNLSSLELGDSALYFCASSVGQKETQYFGPGTRLLVL.

The chain joins TRBV10-2 to TRBJ2-3, with 14 bases aligning to TRBD2. V shed 6 bases, J shed 1 base, and the junction held 9 bases outside the gene matches. From germline, CDR1 is WSHSY and CDR2 SAAADI. The CDR3 loop spans 18 amino acids. The DNA of the CDR3 is TGCGCCAGCAGAGGGACTAGCGGGAGTGAACGCCGCACAGATACGCAGTATTTT. It codes for CASRGTSGSERRTDTQYF.

The rearrangement joins TRBV6-1 to TRBJ1-5, with TRBD1 as a possible D gene (6 bases). CDR1 and CDR2 (germline): MNHNS, SASEGT. Trimming removed 7 bases from V and 2 bases from J, with 15 bases in between. CDR3 size: 15 residues. DNA of the CDR3: TGTGCCAGCAACTCCGCGGGGGCGGGCAATCAGCCCCAGCATTTT. It translates to CASNSAGAGNQPQHF.

V gene TRBV5-1 combines with J gene TRBJ2-7, with TRBD1 matching 7 bases. The V segment lost 0 bases and the J segment 6 bases; nucleotides outside the gene matches: 12. The CDR3 totals 16 residues. Germline CDR1 is SGHRS and CDR2 is YFSETQ. In nucleotides, the CDR3 is TGCGCCAGCAGCTTGGACCCGGCCGGGACAGTCATCGAGCAGTACTTC. Its protein product is CASSLDPAGTVIEQYF. The full variable domain, rest sourced from reference TRBV5-1 and TRBJ2-7, is KAGVTQTPRYLIKTRGQQVTLSCSPISGHRSVSWYQQTPGQGLQFLFEYFSETQRNKGNFPGRFSGRQFSNSRSEMNVSTLELGDSALYLCASSLDPAGTVIEQYFGPGTRLTVT.

The chain joins TRBV7-2 to TRBJ2-1; D assignment may be TRBD1 or TRBD2 (6 bases each). From germline, CDR1 is SGHTA and CDR2 FQGNSA. The CDR3 is 15 residues long. Trimming took off 1 base at V and 10 bases at J, with 17 bases between the two ends. The CDR3, as DNA: TGTGCCAGCAGCTTAGTTGGGGGGCGAGGGGCGGAGCAGTTCTTC. This encodes CASSLVGGRGAEQFF.

The chain recombines TRBV28 with TRBJ2-2; no clear D. The CDR3 has 15 amino acids. V was trimmed by 5 bases and J by 0 bases, leaving 10 bases between them. Germline lookup yields CDR1 MDHEN and CDR2 SYDVKM. For the CDR3, the DNA is TGTGCCAGCAGTGAGCCTACTTCGAACACCGGGGAGCTGTTTTTT. It codes for CASSEPTSNTGELFF.

The rearrangement uses TRBV6-5 and TRBJ2-3; D call uncertain. The CDR3 covers 13 residues. The germline CDR1 and CDR2 sequences are MNHEY and SVGAGI. V lost 2 bases and J lost 12, with 15 bases in between. Written as DNA, the CDR3 is TGTGCCAGCAGTTACCTCCCCGGGTCCACTCAGTATTTT. Its translation is CASSYLPGSTQYF.

The chain carries TRBV6-1 and TRBJ2-7; D uncertain. The CDR3 loop spans 13 amino acids. V was pared by 3 bases and J by 4 bases, with 10 bases between. Germline CDR1 reads MNHNS; CDR2 reads SASEGT. CDR3 in amino acids: CASSDLPSYEQYF. The CDR3 nucleotides read TGTGCCAGCAGTGACCTACCTTCTTACGAGCAGTACTTC.

V and J are TRBV6-6 and TRBJ2-7; 11 bases line up with TRBD2. V dropped 2 bases and J dropped 4; count of bases not matched to a gene: 4. Germline loops: CDR1 MNHNY, CDR2 SVGAGI (reference sequence). CDR3 length: 15 residues. CDR3 coding DNA: TGTGCCAGCAGTTACCTAGCGGGAGGTAGTTACGAGCAGTACTTC. This codes for CASSYLAGGSYEQYF.

The chain links TRBV30 to TRBJ1-4; D is uncertain. V gave up 0 bases and J gave up 7 bases, with 3 bases separating them. The CDR3 length is 11 residues. Germline V lookup: CDR1 GTSNPN, CDR2 SVGIG (reference sequence). CDR3: CAWSVGEKLFF. The DNA for the CDR3 is TGTGCCTGGAGTGTTGGTGAAAAACTGTTTTTT.

The V gene is TRBV7-9, the J gene TRBJ2-1, with D unclear. The CDR3 runs 17 residues. V was cut by 3 bases and J by 2 bases, with 17 bases left in between. Per the germline V gene, CDR1 is SEHNR and CDR2 is FQNEAQ (reference sequence). CDR3 sequence reads: CASSFGVGLGAYNEQFF. The DNA for the CDR3 is TGTGCCAGCAGCTTTGGCGTAGGTTTGGGCGCCTACAATGAGCAGTTCTTC.

The CDR3: CASSTDLYEQYF. The CDR3 DNA is TGCGCCAGCAGTACAGATCTCTACGAGCAGTACTTC. J is TRBJ2-7 and V is TRBV23-1; D is unresolved. TRBV23-1 is filed as an ORF, its function uncertain. The CDR3 is 12 amino acids. The V end lost 5 bases, the J end lost 3 bases, and 8 bases lay between the germline ends.

V gene TRBV30 combines with J gene TRBJ2-4, with TRBD2 as a possible D gene (6 bases). The CDR3 consists of 14 residues. V shed 1 base and J shed 7 bases, with 14 bases lying between them. The germline CDR1 and CDR2 sequences are GTSNPN and SVGIG (reference sequence). The CDR3 reads CAWSETSHKNIQYF. CDR3 coding DNA: TGTGCCTGGAGTGAGACTAGTCACAAGAACATTCAGTACTTC.

This clone was recorded once. V gene TRBV9 combines with J gene TRBJ2-1; weak D call: TRBD1 (7 bases). This CDR3 spans 15 amino acids. V was trimmed by 4 bases and J by 5 bases, leaving 16 bases between them. The germline gives CDR1 SGDLS, CDR2 YYNGEE. The CDR3, as DNA: TGTGCCAGCAGCATCGGCAGGGGGGAAAACAATGAGCAGTTCTTC. Translating gives CASSIGRGENNEQFF. The whole variable domain, filled in from reference TRBV9 and TRBJ2-1, reads DSGVTQTPKHLITATGQRVTLRCSPRSGDLSVYWYQQSLDQGLQFLIQYYNGEERAKGNILERFSAQQFPDLHSELNLSSLELGDSALYFCASSIGRGENNEQFFGPGTRLTVL.

The chain joins TRBV27 to TRBJ2-7, with D unclear. The V end lost 0 bases, the J end lost 5 bases, and 8 bases lay between the germline ends. Germline V gene data show CDR1 as MNHEY and CDR2 as SMNVEV (reference sequence). CDR3 length equals 13 residues. CDR3 loop: CASSLSSSNEQYF. CDR3 coding DNA: TGTGCCAGCAGTTTATCCAGTAGCAACGAGCAGTACTTC.

The V and J genes are TRBV20-1 and TRBJ1-1; D unclear. The CDR3 is 11 amino acids. V gave up 0 bases and J gave up 2 bases, with 1 base separating them. The germline CDR1 and CDR2 sequences are DFQATT and SNEGSKA (reference sequence). CDR3 bases: TGCAGTGCTAGAGAAAACACTGAAGCTTTCTTT. It is translated as CSARENTEAFF.

This rearrangement joins TRBV29-1 to TRBJ2-3, with TRBD2 identical over 14 bases. The CDR3 contains 20 residues. Germline CDR1 reads SQVTM; CDR2 reads ANQGSEA. V trimming: 7 bases; J trimming: 0 bases; junction bases outside the gene matches: 18. The CDR3 protein is CSAPDTGTSGSVGSTDTQYF. CDR3 in DNA: TGCAGCGCTCCTGATACGGGGACTAGCGGGAGTGTGGGAAGCACAGATACGCAGTATTTT.

V and J are TRBV21-1 and TRBJ1-5; the tabulated D call, TRBD1, remains unverified against the DNA. TRBV21-1 is deemed a pseudogene. CDR3 size: 18 residues. CDR3 sequence: CASSNRQGARGGNQPQHF. The CDR3 DNA is TGTGCCAGCAGCAACAGACAGGGGGCGCGAGGAGGCAATCAGCCCCAGCATTTT.

This chain links TRBV5-1 with TRBJ2-5, with 7 bases matching TRBD1. The CDR3 sequence is 14 residues long. Looked up from germline, CDR1 is SGHRS and CDR2 is YFSETQ. Trimming cost V 0 bases and J 1 base; bases outside gene matches: 0. Here the CDR3 DNA reads TGCGCCAGCAGCTTGGGGGACAGCCAAGAGACCCAGTACTTC. Its translation is CASSLGDSQETQYF.